One and the same sample provided the 15 T cell receptor beta chains below, sequenced in a study of Graves' ophthalmopathy and Graves' hyperthyroidism. CDR3 regions of TCR beta were amplified from RNA transcripts. The workflow started with a first-round RT-PCR run with HTBI primers and then moved on to a second-round multiplex PCR. MiXCR, run by TCRdb on the multiplex PCR reads, gives a single entry per CDR3 protein. This table has roughly 220,000 distinct CDR3 sequences, about 46% appearing once. Sequencing was carried out using peripheral blood. These receptor sequences come from an adult man with Graves' ophthalmopathy.

Here the CDR3 reads CASSDRKNTEAFF. The CDR3 DNA sequence: TGTGCCAGCAGCGATCGGAAGAACACTGAAGCTTTCTTT. V usage is TRBV7-2 and J usage is TRBJ1-1; D is undetermined. From germline, CDR1 is SGHTA and CDR2 FQGNSA. V lost 5 bases, J lost 1 base, and 8 bases lay in between. The CDR3 runs 13 residues.

J is TRBJ2-5 and V is TRBV7-9; 7 bases are shared with TRBD1. Germline lookup yields CDR1 SEHNR and CDR2 FQNEAQ (reference sequence). CDR3 length: 13 amino acids. V shed 4 bases, J shed 7 bases, and the junction held 6 bases outside the gene matches. As DNA, the CDR3 is TGTGCCAGCAGCTACGGACAGGAAGGGACCCAGTACTTC. This sequence encodes CASSYGQEGTQYF.

The chain recombines TRBV10-3 with TRBJ2-2, with 7 bases fitting TRBD1. CDR3 length equals 15 residues. The V gene's germline CDR1 is ENHRY and CDR2 SYGVKD. The V gene end was trimmed by 4 bases and the J gene end by 2 bases; junction bases not matched to a gene: 4. CDR3 nucleotides: TGTGCCATCAGTGGTGGGGACAGAAACACCGGGGAGCTGTTTTTT. Translated, it gives CAISGGDRNTGELFF.

The V call is TRBV7-2, the J call TRBJ1-1, with unresolved D. Germline CDR1 SGHTA, CDR2 FQGNSA. CDR3 length: 13 residues. The V end lost 11 bases, the J end lost 1 base, and 14 bases lay between the germline ends. The CDR3 reads CAAVLAGNTEAFF. As DNA, the CDR3 is TGTGCCGCGGTACTAGCGGGGAACACTGAAGCTTTCTTT.

This clonotype has only a few counts. The CDR3 sequence is CSADVGSSYEQYF. CDR3 DNA sequence: TGCAGTGCGGATGTTGGGTCCTCCTACGAGCAGTACTTC. The gene calls are TRBV20-1 and TRBJ2-7; D not resolved. V lost 6 bases, J lost 0 bases, and 12 bases lay in between. The CDR3 is 13 amino acids. CDR1 and CDR2 from the germline V gene are DFQATT and SNEGSKA (reference sequence).

This sequence joins TRBV24-1 and TRBJ2-5; 12 bases agree with TRBD2. The germline V gene encodes CDR1 KGHDR and CDR2 SFDVKD. This CDR3 region has 18 residues. The J segment lost 1 base and the V segment lost 4 bases, leaving 9 bases of the junction unmatched. The CDR3 reads CATSDPSRLAGAQETQYF. DNA of the CDR3: TGTGCCACCAGTGACCCCTCCCGACTAGCGGGAGCCCAAGAGACCCAGTACTTC.

The CDR3 DNA reads as TGTGCCACCGAAGGTAGGGGGAGCTACGAGCAGTACTTC. It translates to CATEGRGSYEQYF. The V gene is TRBV19, the J gene TRBJ2-7, with TRBD1 as a possible D gene (6 bases). This CDR3 is built from 13 residues. With 10 bases removed from V and 3 bases from J, the gap between germline ends came to 16 bases. Germline CDR1 is LNHDA and CDR2 is SQIVND (reference sequence). The whole variable domain, filled in from reference TRBV19 and TRBJ2-7, reads DGGITQSPKYLFRKEGQNVTLSCEQNLNHDAMYWYRQDPGQGLRLIYYSQIVNDFQKGDIAEGYSVSREKKESFPLTVTSAQKNPTAFYLCATEGRGSYEQYFGPGTRLTVT.

This clonotype was counted ten times or more. A read error may account for a junction end that differs from germline. The chain carries TRBV5-1 and TRBJ1-2; a weak D match, TRBD1 (5 bases). The CDR3 is 12 residues long. Per germline, CDR1 SGHRS and CDR2 YFSETQ. CDR3 nucleotide sequence: TGTGCCAGCAGCTTGGGGGACTATGGCTACACCTTC. It is translated as CASSLGDYGYTF. Drawing the rest from reference TRBV5-1 and TRBJ1-2, the complete variable domain is KAGVTQTPRYLIKTRGQQVTLSCSPISGHRSVSWYQQTPGQGLQFLFEYFSETQRNKGNFPGRFSGRQFSNSRSEMNVSTLELGDSALYLCASSLGDYGYTFGSGTRLTVV.

This clonotype was detected only a few times. The chain combines TRBV7-2 with TRBJ1-1; D possibly corresponds to TRBD1 (5 bases). V lost 5 bases, J lost 0 bases, and 10 bases lay in between. The CDR3 is made up of 14 amino acids. Germline V gives CDR1 SGHTA, CDR2 FQGNSA. Here the CDR3 reads CASSLHRMNTEAFF. In DNA form, the CDR3 reads TGTGCCAGCAGCCTCCACAGGATGAACACTGAAGCTTTCTTT. Full variable domain (outside the CDR3, taken from reference TRBV7-2 and TRBJ1-1): GAGVSQSPSNKVTEKGKDVELRCDPISGHTALYWYRQSLGQGLEFLIYFQGNSAPDKSGLPSDRFSAERTGGSVSTLTIQRTQQEDSAVYLCASSLHRMNTEAFFGQGTRLTVV.

The chain couples TRBV10-3 to TRBJ2-6; TRBD1 matches 12 bases. V was pared by 5 bases and J by 0 bases, with 5 bases of the junction left unmatched. The CDR3 consists of 18 residues. Per germline, CDR1 ENHRY and CDR2 SYGVKD. Written as DNA, the CDR3 is TGTGCCATCAGTTCGCCGGGACAGGGGGCCTCTGGGGCCAACGTCCTGACTTTC. This codes for CAISSPGQGASGANVLTF.

This rearrangement joins TRBV5-1 to TRBJ2-7; D possibly matches TRBD1 or TRBD2 (5 bases each). Germline V gives CDR1 SGHRS, CDR2 YFSETQ. The V and J ends lost 3 bases and 1 base respectively, with 14 bases between them. The CDR3 runs to 15 residues. DNA for the CDR3: TGCGCCAGCAGCTCTGGGACGGGATTGTCCTACGAGCAGTACTTC. It specifies CASSSGTGLSYEQYF.

This clonotype showed up just once. This sequence joins TRBV29-1 and TRBJ2-7; the match to TRBD2 covers 7 bases. This CDR3 is 12 amino acids long. Germline loops: CDR1 SQVTM, CDR2 ANQGSEA. The V segment lost 1 base and the J segment 3 bases; nucleotides outside the gene matches: 0. This CDR3 is CSVEGEGYEQYF. CDR3 DNA: TGCAGCGTTGAAGGGGAGGGCTACGAGCAGTACTTC.

This chain connects TRBV5-4 to TRBJ2-7, with 8 bases matching TRBD1. Germline CDR1 SGHNT, CDR2 YYREEE (reference sequence). The CDR3 is 13 amino acids. The J segment lost 5 bases and the V segment lost 9 bases, leaving 10 bases of the junction unmatched. The CDR3 region is CAISNGQGHEQYF. For the CDR3, the DNA is TGTGCCATCAGTAACGGACAGGGTCACGAGCAGTACTTC.

This clonotype was counted ten times or more. The chain uses TRBV10-3 and TRBJ1-1; maybe TRBD1 (6 bases). The CDR3 sequence is 15 residues long. In germline, CDR1 is ENHRY, CDR2 SYGVKD. V lost 3 bases to trimming and J lost 1 base, with 12 bases between them. CDR3 sequence: CAISDGGPQNTEAFF. The CDR3 coding sequence is TGTGCCATCAGTGATGGGGGGCCGCAGAACACTGAAGCTTTCTTT.

The gene calls are TRBV2 and TRBJ1-1; D not certain. CDR1 and CDR2 (germline): SNHLY, FYNNEI. The CDR3 covers 14 residues. V was cut by 4 bases and J by 0 bases, with 9 bases left in between. CDR3 bases: TGTGCCAGCAGTGGGTCCAGAATGAACACTGAAGCTTTCTTT. Its translation: CASSGSRMNTEAFF.